This T cell receptor beta chain was retrieved from a study of blood T cell repertoires in COVID-19. About the study: Material from acute and convalescent COVID-19 was sourced from the United States, Italy and Spain. PBMCs, B-cell-depleted T cells, or T cells provided the cDNA or gDNA that made up the material.

The repertoire was sequenced with immunoSEQ multiplex PCR; TCRdb's copy has only in-frame clones and lacks some. Here the sample spans about 140,000 clones, about 86% being singletons. This CDR3 spans 14 amino acids. Germline CDR1 SGHNT, CDR2 YYREEE (reference sequence). V lost 0 bases, J lost 0 bases, and 6 bases lay in between. This chain joins TRBV5-4 and TRBJ1-2; D not certain. The TCR was taken from a woman aged 55-75 years with acute or convalescent COVID-19. Source material: peripheral blood. The CDR3 sequence is CASSLARTNYGYTF. CDR3 DNA sequence: TGTGCCAGCAGCTTGGCGCGGACTAACTATGGCTACACCTTC.